The 22 T cell receptor beta chains in this list originate from one sample, sequenced in a study of blood T cell repertoires in COVID-19. The repertoire was sequenced with immunoSEQ multiplex PCR; TCRdb's copy has only in-frame clones and lacks some. The table lists about 150,000 clones, about 80% of them singletons. The specimen sequenced was peripheral blood. Receptors originate from a man aged 60 to 69 with acute or convalescent COVID-19.

This clone was observed many times. This chain connects TRBV5-6 to TRBJ2-2; 8 positions match TRBD1. This CDR3 is built from 13 residues. V was pared by 4 bases and J by 6 bases, with 2 bases of the junction left unmatched. Germline V gives CDR1 SGHDT, CDR2 YYEEEE. The CDR3 DNA is TGTGCCAGCAGCCCGGGACAGGCCGGGGAGCTGTTTTTT. It is translated as CASSPGQAGELFF.

CDR3 DNA: TGCGCCAGCAGCCAAGAGACAGGGCGGGAGCTGTTTTTT. Translated, it gives CASSQETGRELFF. The genes are TRBV4-1 and TRBJ2-2; 7 bases are shared with TRBD1. Germline V lookup: CDR1 MGHRA, CDR2 YSYEKL. CDR3 length: 13 amino acids. The V and J ends lost 0 bases and 9 bases, in that order; junction bases with no gene match: 1.

J is TRBJ1-1 and V is TRBV5-4; TRBD1 agrees at 9 bases. Germline V CDR1 and CDR2: SGHNT, YYREEE (reference sequence). V lost 0 bases and J lost 6; bases outside the gene matches: 3. CDR3 length: 14 residues. CDR3 DNA sequence: TGTGCCAGCAGCTTGGACAGGGGGCGGTCTGAAGCTTTCTTT. Translated, it gives CASSLDRGRSEAFF.

This chain links TRBV19 with TRBJ2-2, with TRBD2 identical over 13 bases. This CDR3 comprises 19 residues. Looked up from germline, CDR1 is LNHDA and CDR2 is SQIVND (reference sequence). V lost 0 bases, J lost 0 bases, and 4 bases stayed unmatched. The chain's CDR3 is CASSIDRLAGGSNTGELFF. The CDR3 nucleotides read TGTGCCAGTAGTATAGATCGACTAGCGGGGGGATCGAACACCGGGGAGCTGTTTTTT. Filled out from reference TRBV19 and TRBJ2-2, the complete variable domain reads DGGITQSPKYLFRKEGQNVTLSCEQNLNHDAMYWYRQDPGQGLRLIYYSQIVNDFQKGDIAEGYSVSREKKESFPLTVTSAQKNPTAFYLCASSIDRLAGGSNTGELFFGEGSRLTVL.

This clone was seen only once. The V call is TRBV7-9, the J call TRBJ2-5; D is perhaps TRBD2 (6 bases). Trimming removed 2 bases from V and 5 bases from J, with 12 bases in between. The germline V gene encodes CDR1 SEHNR and CDR2 FQNEAQ (reference sequence). This CDR3 comprises 14 residues. Written as DNA, the CDR3 is TGTGCCAGCAGCTTAACGGGAGTAAGGGAGACCCAGTACTTC. This translates into CASSLTGVRETQYF.

This clone was found once. The chain uses TRBV6-5 and TRBJ2-2; the D gene is possibly TRBD1 (6 bases). The germline V gene has CDR1 MNHEY and CDR2 SVGAGI. The CDR3 covers 15 residues. The V and J ends lost 4 bases and 1 base respectively, with 10 bases between them. The CDR3 reads CASSLSRGNTGELFF. DNA of the CDR3: TGTGCCAGCAGTTTGAGCAGGGGGAACACCGGGGAGCTGTTTTTT.

V usage is TRBV4-1 and J usage is TRBJ2-3; 8 bases are shared with TRBD2. After removal of 2 bases from V and 2 bases from J, the junction contained 6 bases not matched to a gene. Germline CDR1 is MGHRA and CDR2 is YSYEKL. The CDR3 is 16 residues long. The DNA of the CDR3 is TGCGCCAGCAGCCAACGTGCGGGGGGACTCACAGATACGCAGTATTTT. Translating gives CASSQRAGGLTDTQYF.

The chain couples TRBV7-2 to TRBJ2-3; 9 nucleotides line up with TRBD2. The CDR3 has 17 amino acids. Germline CDR1 reads SGHTA; CDR2 reads FQGNSA. The V segment lost 3 bases and the J segment 4 bases; nucleotides outside the gene matches: 11. The CDR3 here is CASSFLRAGGRPDTQYF. The CDR3 DNA sequence: TGTGCCAGCAGCTTTCTTAGAGCGGGGGGCCGTCCAGATACGCAGTATTTT. The full variable domain, in which reference TRBV7-2 and TRBJ2-3 provide the parts outside the CDR3, is GAGVSQSPSNKVTEKGKDVELRCDPISGHTALYWYRQSLGQGLEFLIYFQGNSAPDKSGLPSDRFSAERTGGSVSTLTIQRTQQEDSAVYLCASSFLRAGGRPDTQYFGPGTRLTVL.

J is TRBJ2-7 and V is TRBV3-1 (or the pseudogene TRBV3-2), with 7 bases fitting TRBD2. Unmatched junction bases numbered 2, after V lost 5 bases and J lost 4 bases. Germline CDR1 and CDR2: LGHDT and YNNKEL (reference sequence). The CDR3 has 12 amino acids. The CDR3 sequence: CASSVGGYEQYF. DNA of the CDR3: TGTGCCAGCAGCGTGGGGGGGTACGAGCAGTACTTC.

V is TRBV27 and J is TRBJ2-1, with D unresolved. This CDR3 contains 14 residues. Trimming removed 2 bases at V and 3 bases at J, with 8 bases between. In germline, CDR1 is MNHEY, CDR2 SMNVEV (reference sequence). The chain's CDR3 is CASSLAALYNEQFF. CDR3 nucleotide sequence: TGTGCCAGCAGTTTAGCAGCGCTCTACAATGAGCAGTTCTTC.

J is TRBJ2-3 and V is TRBV5-1, with 7 nucleotides matching TRBD1. Germline V gene lookup returns CDR1 SGHRS and CDR2 YFSETQ. The CDR3 loop spans 15 amino acids. J gave up 4 bases and V 5 bases, and 10 bases lay outside the gene matches. CDR3 in amino acids: CASSPGTVGADTQYF. The CDR3 DNA reads as TGCGCCAGCAGTCCAGGGACAGTTGGTGCAGATACGCAGTATTTT.

CDR3 in DNA: TGTGCCAGCTCACCTTCCGGGACTAGTGGGAATACGCAGTATTTT. Its protein product is CASSPSGTSGNTQYF. J is TRBJ2-3 and V is TRBV18; 8 nucleotides line up with TRBD2. This CDR3 is built from 15 residues. Germline CDR1 reads KGHSH; CDR2 reads LQKENI. V trimming: 3 bases; J trimming: 7 bases; junction bases outside the gene matches: 9.

The chain links TRBV1 to TRBJ2-2; the table's D call, TRBD2, has no DNA check behind it. TRBV1 is listed as a pseudogene. This CDR3 is built from 17 residues. The CDR3 nucleotides are TGCACCAGCAGCCCAGGGAGCGGGAGGCCTAACACCGGGGAGCTGTTTTTT. Amino acid sequence: CTSSPGSGRPNTGELFF.

The J gene is TRBJ1-4, the V gene TRBV19; no clear D. The CDR3 has 14 residues. CDR1 is LNHDA and CDR2 is SQIVND in the germline V gene (reference sequence). Deletions cut 5 bases from V and 0 bases from J, with 7 bases between. CDR3 amino acids: CASSASATNEKLFF. The CDR3 region has the DNA TGTGCCAGTAGTGCCAGTGCAACTAATGAAAAACTGTTTTTT.

The rearrangement joins TRBV7-2 to TRBJ2-5; 7 bases align to TRBD2. The CDR3 has 16 residues. The ends lost 5 bases at V and 2 bases at J; junction bases unmatched: 11. The V gene's germline CDR1 is SGHTA and CDR2 FQGNSA. As DNA, the CDR3 is TGTGCCAGCAGCCCGGGAGGTATGGGGAGACAAGAGACCCAGTACTTC. It yields the protein CASSPGGMGRQETQYF. The full variable domain, with the rest looked up from reference TRBV7-2 and TRBJ2-5, is GAGVSQSPSNKVTEKGKDVELRCDPISGHTALYWYRQSLGQGLEFLIYFQGNSAPDKSGLPSDRFSAERTGGSVSTLTIQRTQQEDSAVYLCASSPGGMGRQETQYFGPGTRLLVL.

The chain has TRBV5-1 and TRBJ2-2; 8 bases line up with TRBD2. The CDR3 sequence is 16 residues long. Germline V gene sequence: CDR1 SGHRS, CDR2 YFSETQ. The V segment lost 1 base and the J segment 4 bases; nucleotides outside the gene matches: 6. CDR3 bases: TGCGCCAGCAGCTTGACGGGAGGGCCTTCCACCGGGGAGCTGTTTTTT. It yields the protein CASSLTGGPSTGELFF.

The chain employs TRBV30 and TRBJ2-2; possibly TRBD2 for D (6 bases). The germline V and J ends were trimmed by 6 bases and 5 bases, with 10 bases remaining between them. In germline, CDR1 is GTSNPN, CDR2 SVGIG (reference sequence). This CDR3 has 12 residues. CDR3 residues: CACPRGTGELFF. As DNA, the CDR3 is TGTGCCTGTCCGCGGGGTACCGGGGAGCTGTTTTTT.

This sequence joins TRBV28 and TRBJ1-1, with D perhaps matching TRBD1 (6 bases). The CDR3 covers 14 residues. The V end lost 6 bases, the J end lost 7 bases, and 18 bases lay between the germline ends. The V gene's germline CDR1 is MDHEN and CDR2 SYDVKM. The CDR3 is CASRPGHSLGEAFF. The CDR3 nucleotides are TGTGCCAGCAGGCCGGGACATTCTTTAGGTGAAGCTTTCTTT.

This clone has only one observation. The chain links TRBV7-2 to TRBJ2-1, with 11 bases fitting TRBD2. The V and J ends lost 1 base and 9 bases, in that order; junction bases with no gene match: 14. CDR1 is SGHTA and CDR2 is FQGNSA in the germline V gene. This CDR3 region has 18 residues. CDR3 in DNA: TGTGCCAGCAGCTTAGGTATTCTAGCGGGGGGCCGAGGGACTGAGCAGTTCTTC. Translation gives CASSLGILAGGRGTEQFF.

This sequence joins TRBV6-6 and TRBJ2-2; TRBD1 agrees at 8 bases. The CDR3 sequence is 17 residues long. The V gene end was trimmed by 5 bases and the J gene end by 3 bases; junction bases not matched to a gene: 11. Germline V lookup: CDR1 MNHNY, CDR2 SVGAGI (reference sequence). The CDR3 nucleotides are TGTGCCAGCAGTCCCGGACAGGGTGATGTTGACACCGGGGAGCTGTTTTTT. This gives the protein CASSPGQGDVDTGELFF.

A single count supports this clone. The junction departs from germline at one end; a sequencing error may be responsible. The sample holds other DNA sequences that translate to the same CDR3. The chain is built from TRBV19 and TRBJ1-3, with TRBD1 as a possible D gene (5 bases). The germline gives CDR1 LNHDA, CDR2 SQIVND (reference sequence). The CDR3 covers 14 residues. The CDR3 is CASSIDSSGNTIYF. CDR3 DNA sequence: TGTGCCAGTAGCATAGACAGCTCTGGAAACACCATATATTTT.

This clone was observed a handful of times. The rearrangement uses TRBV29-1 and TRBJ1-1, with a weak D call TRBD1 (5 bases). V was shortened by 5 bases and J by 5 bases, with 9 bases between the two germline ends. The CDR3 runs 11 residues. Germline V lookup: CDR1 SQVTM, CDR2 ANQGSEA. DNA of the CDR3: TGCAGCGTTATCAGGGCAACTGAAGCTTTCTTT. Amino acid sequence: CSVIRATEAFF.